The 27 T cell receptor beta chains in this list originate from one sample, sequenced in a study of Ad26.COV2.S vaccination and SARS-CoV-2 variants. This sample's treatment: roughly 19 received Ad26.COV2.S at low or high dose, single or two shots; about five received placebo; per-sample allocation not given. Material that was analyzed had been drawn on day 63 after the first vaccine or placebo injection. TCRdb's table, derived via immunoSEQ multiplex PCR, lists solely in-frame clones and lacks some. The repertoire has hundreds of thousands of clones, 85% of them found once; the top ten carry about 3.3%. The sample was peripheral blood, taken in a trial of Ad26.COV2.S vaccine versus placebo. All receptors come from a person aged 18-60 years who received the Ad26.COV2.S COVID-19 vaccine or a placebo.

V gene TRBV4-1 combines with J gene TRBJ2-7, with D maybe TRBD1 (6 bases). Trimming stripped 1 base from V and 4 bases from J, with 14 bases between. The CDR3 loop spans 15 amino acids. Germline V gene sequence: CDR1 MGHRA, CDR2 YSYEKL. DNA of the CDR3: TGCGCCAGCAGCCAAGTTGTGGGGGCGATTTACGAGCAGTACTTC. The encoded protein is CASSQVVGAIYEQYF.

The chain carries TRBV4-1 and TRBJ2-1; D may correspond to TRBD1 or TRBD2 (6 bases each). Germline V gene sequence: CDR1 MGHRA, CDR2 YSYEKL. V gave up 3 bases and J gave up 1 base, with 13 bases separating them. The CDR3 has 16 amino acids. The CDR3 DNA reads TGCGCCAGCAGCCACCCGGGGGCCCGGTCCTACAATGAGCAGTTCTTC. Protein sequence: CASSHPGARSYNEQFF.

This clone was recorded a few times. Written as DNA, the CDR3 is TGTGCCAGCAGCTTGGGCGGGAGGGGCTACAATGAGCAGTTCTTC. It encodes CASSLGGRGYNEQFF. This rearrangement joins TRBV5-6 to TRBJ2-1; TRBD2 agrees at 9 bases. In germline, CDR1 is SGHDT, CDR2 YYEEEE. CDR3 length equals 15 residues. Unmatched junction bases numbered 1, after V lost 0 bases and J lost 3 bases.

This clone occurred once. V and J are TRBV11-2 and TRBJ2-7, with 13 bases aligning to TRBD2. J gave up 1 base and V 4 bases, and 4 bases lay outside the gene matches. The CDR3 loop spans 16 amino acids. The germline gives CDR1 SGHAT, CDR2 FQNNGV. The CDR3 nucleotides are TGTGCCAGCAGCTCCATACTAGCGGGAGGGTCCTACGAGCAGTACTTC. Protein sequence: CASSSILAGGSYEQYF.

This clone was detected only once. This rearrangement joins TRBV19 to TRBJ1-1, with 7 bases matching TRBD1. Germline CDR1 LNHDA, CDR2 SQIVND (reference sequence). Losses at the gene ends were 2 bases for V and 2 bases for J; bases not matched to a gene: 5. This CDR3 spans 15 amino acids. The CDR3 loop is CASSISGTVNTEAFF. CDR3 bases: TGTGCCAGTAGTATATCCGGGACAGTAAACACTGAAGCTTTCTTT.

The table lists this clone with a count of one. The chain couples TRBV19 to TRBJ1-1, with TRBD1 matching 9 bases. The CDR3 sequence is 14 residues long. CDR1 LNHDA and CDR2 SQIVND come from the germline V gene (reference sequence). J was trimmed by 0 bases and V by 9 bases; bases with no gene match: 5. The CDR3 spells CASRTGEMNTEAFF. DNA of the CDR3: TGTGCCAGCCGGACAGGGGAGATGAACACTGAAGCTTTCTTT. Full variable domain (rest looked up from reference TRBV19 and TRBJ1-1): DGGITQSPKYLFRKEGQNVTLSCEQNLNHDAMYWYRQDPGQGLRLIYYSQIVNDFQKGDIAEGYSVSREKKESFPLTVTSAQKNPTAFYLCASRTGEMNTEAFFGQGTRLTVV.

This clone was seen a handful of times. This sequence joins TRBV7-6 and TRBJ2-2, with D possibly matching TRBD1 (5 bases). Trimming took off 4 bases at V and 1 base at J, with 13 bases between the two ends. Germline CDR1 is SGHVS and CDR2 is FNYEAQ. The CDR3 totals 16 residues. CDR3 DNA: TGTGCCAGCAGCTATGTCCCAGGGAAGAACACCGGGGAGCTGTTTTTT. It encodes CASSYVPGKNTGELFF.

The chain uses TRBV27 and TRBJ2-7, with 8 bases matching TRBD2. CDR3 size: 13 residues. V lost 6 bases to trimming and J lost 2 bases; unmatched junction nucleotides: 3. The germline V gene has CDR1 MNHEY and CDR2 SMNVEV (reference sequence). CDR3 coding DNA: TGTGCCAGCAGGGTAGCGGGAACCTACGAGCAGTACTTC. Its protein product is CASRVAGTYEQYF.

V usage is TRBV7-2 and J usage is TRBJ2-2; 9 bases align to TRBD2. Trimming removed 5 bases from V and 5 bases from J; junction bases left unmatched: 6. CDR3 length: 15 residues. Germline loops: CDR1 SGHTA, CDR2 FQGNSA. CDR3 coding DNA: TGTGCCAGCAGCGTTGCGGGGGGGCAGACCGGGGAGCTGTTTTTT. It translates to CASSVAGGQTGELFF.

The chain couples TRBV13 to TRBJ2-5, with TRBD1 matching over 7 bases. The CDR3 length is 14 residues. Germline CDR1 PRHDT, CDR2 FYEKMQ (reference sequence). The trim removed 2 bases at V and 4 bases at J, leaving 4 bases unmatched. CDR3 sequence reads: CASSLLGQRETQYF. The CDR3 DNA reads as TGTGCCAGCAGCTTATTGGGACAGAGAGAGACCCAGTACTTC.

The V gene is TRBV5-1, the J gene TRBJ1-5, with D unresolved. CDR3 size: 13 residues. V lost 4 bases to trimming and J lost 5 bases, with 10 bases between them. CDR1 and CDR2 (germline): SGHRS, YFSETQ. This CDR3 reads CASSIRGDQPQHF. The CDR3 bases are TGCGCCAGCAGCATCCGGGGAGATCAGCCCCAGCATTTT. Supplemented by reference TRBV5-1 and TRBJ1-5, the full variable domain reads KAGVTQTPRYLIKTRGQQVTLSCSPISGHRSVSWYQQTPGQGLQFLFEYFSETQRNKGNFPGRFSGRQFSNSRSEMNVSTLELGDSALYLCASSIRGDQPQHFGDGTRLSIL.

This chain links TRBV11-3 with TRBJ2-1, with D hard to call. The germline gives CDR1 SGHNT, CDR2 YENEEA. The ends were cut back, 4 bases at V and 5 bases at J, with 9 bases in the middle. This CDR3 has 13 amino acids. In nucleotides, the CDR3 is TGTGCCAGCAGCTCAGGACCAGACAATGAGCAGTTCTTC. It translates to CASSSGPDNEQFF.

CDR3 nucleotide sequence: TGCGCCAGCAGCCAAGATCGACAGGCTCCCCCTCTGTACTTC. It translates to CASSQDRQAPPLYF. The rearrangement links TRBV4-3 to TRBJ2-7, with D maybe TRBD1 (6 bases). Trimming removed 0 bases from V and 12 bases from J, with 18 bases in between. Germline V gene data show CDR1 as LGHNA and CDR2 as YSLEER. The CDR3 is made up of 14 amino acids.

The rearrangement links TRBV6-4 to TRBJ2-2; 9 bases fit TRBD2. The CDR3 sequence is 16 residues long. The germline V gene has CDR1 MRHNA and CDR2 SNTAGT. Germline trimming cut 4 bases from V and 2 bases from J; bases unmatched to any gene: 5. DNA for the CDR3: TGTGCCAGCAGTGCTTTCGGGACTAGCAACACCGGGGAGCTGTTTTTT. Protein sequence: CASSAFGTSNTGELFF.

The chain carries TRBV4-3 and TRBJ1-4; D remains ambiguous. V lost 4 bases, J lost 5 bases, and 11 bases lay in between. The CDR3 totals 14 residues. Germline V gene data show CDR1 as LGHNA and CDR2 as YSLEER. CDR3 sequence: CASSPWEGNEKLFF. The CDR3 region has the DNA TGCGCCAGCAGCCCCTGGGAAGGAAATGAAAAACTGTTTTTT.

V usage is TRBV4-3 and J usage is TRBJ2-3; TRBD2 matches 8 bases. Germline V lookup: CDR1 LGHNA, CDR2 YSLEER. CDR3 size: 17 residues. V shed 4 bases, J shed 4 bases, and the junction held 13 bases outside the gene matches. CDR3 bases: TGCGCCAGCAGCCGATCGGGTTCGGGACTAGGCGCAGATACGCAGTATTTT. Its translation is CASSRSGSGLGADTQYF.

This rearrangement joins TRBV3-1 (or the pseudogene TRBV3-2) to TRBJ2-5; weak D call: TRBD1 (6 bases). The CDR3 loop spans 16 amino acids. Trimming removed 1 base at V and 1 base at J, with 13 bases between. Germline loops: CDR1 LGHDT, CDR2 YNNKEL (reference sequence). CDR3 protein: CASSQGGLGGQETQYF. DNA for the CDR3: TGTGCCAGCAGCCAAGGGGGGCTGGGTGGCCAAGAGACCCAGTACTTC.

The chain recombines TRBV6-2 or TRBV6-3 with TRBJ2-7, with 11 bases that match TRBD1. The CDR3 sequence is 15 residues long. Germline lookup yields CDR1 MNHEY and CDR2 SVGEGT. Trimming took 6 bases from V and 2 from J; bases not matched to a gene: 6. The CDR3 loop is CASSAPGQGAYEQYF. The CDR3 DNA reads TGTGCCAGCAGCGCCCCGGGACAGGGGGCCTACGAGCAGTACTTC.

The chain uses TRBV3-1 (or the pseudogene TRBV3-2) and TRBJ2-3, with 8 bases matching TRBD2. CDR1 and CDR2 (germline): LGHDT, YNNKEL (reference sequence). This CDR3 has 16 amino acids. V trimming: 4 bases; J trimming: 2 bases; junction bases outside the gene matches: 8. CDR3 DNA: TGTGCCAGCAGCCCCTTTATCGGGGGGGACACAGATACGCAGTATTTT. It specifies CASSPFIGGDTDTQYF.

This clone appeared once. The chain combines TRBV2 with TRBJ2-7; D gene ambiguous. Germline V lookup: CDR1 SNHLY, CDR2 FYNNEI. This CDR3 is built from 11 residues. V lost 5 bases, J lost 3 bases, and 5 bases lay in between. As DNA, the CDR3 is TGTGCCAGCAGTTCTTACTACGAGCAGTACTTC. This sequence encodes CASSSYYEQYF.

The J gene is TRBJ2-5, the V gene TRBV11-2; D unresolved. Trimming left V 0 bases short and J 1 base short, with 9 bases between. Germline V gene sequence: CDR1 SGHAT, CDR2 FQNNGV. The CDR3 totals 15 residues. CDR3: CASSLDGVTQETQYF. DNA of the CDR3: TGTGCCAGCAGCTTAGATGGAGTAACCCAAGAGACCCAGTACTTC.

The rearrangement links TRBV5-1 to TRBJ1-6; D is ambiguous. The germline V gene encodes CDR1 SGHRS and CDR2 YFSETQ. Between the trimmed V and J ends, which lost 0 bases and 9 bases, there was a span of 13 bases. The CDR3 runs to 15 residues. For the CDR3, the DNA is TGCGCCAGCAGCTTGGGGTCTAACGGGCTTTCACCCCTCCACTTT. Its translation: CASSLGSNGLSPLHF.

J is TRBJ2-3 and V is TRBV5-1; no clear D gene. V shed 4 bases and J shed 2 bases, with 11 bases lying between them. The CDR3 runs to 14 residues. Germline lookup yields CDR1 SGHRS and CDR2 YFSETQ. In DNA, the CDR3 is TGCGCCAGCAGCCCCAATGACGCCACAGATACGCAGTATTTT. Translating it yields CASSPNDATDTQYF. Combining the CDR3 with reference TRBV5-1 and TRBJ2-3 gives the whole variable domain KAGVTQTPRYLIKTRGQQVTLSCSPISGHRSVSWYQQTPGQGLQFLFEYFSETQRNKGNFPGRFSGRQFSNSRSEMNVSTLELGDSALYLCASSPNDATDTQYFGPGTRLTVL.

The J gene is TRBJ2-7, the V gene TRBV3-1 (or the pseudogene TRBV3-2), with TRBD2 matching over 9 bases. Germline V CDR1 and CDR2: LGHDT, YNNKEL (reference sequence). The V and J ends lost 3 bases and 3 bases, in that order; junction bases with no gene match: 6. CDR3 length equals 15 residues. The CDR3 sequence is CASSQLASGIYEQYF. Here the CDR3 DNA reads TGTGCCAGCAGCCAGCTCGCTAGCGGGATCTACGAGCAGTACTTC.

J is TRBJ1-1 and V is TRBV30; D is unresolved. Trimming shortened V by 0 bases and J by 2 bases, and 7 bases separated the two germline ends. Germline loops: CDR1 GTSNPN, CDR2 SVGIG (reference sequence). This CDR3 has 13 residues. CDR3 DNA sequence: TGTGCCTGGAGTGTAAGGTACAACACTGAAGCTTTCTTT. It encodes CAWSVRYNTEAFF.

This clone was detected a few times. This chain joins TRBV14 and TRBJ2-2; no reliable D call. Trimming took 6 bases from V and 8 from J, leaving 13 bases between them. The CDR3 sequence is 13 residues long. Germline CDR1 is SGHDN and CDR2 is FVKESK. CDR3 coding DNA: TGTGCCAGCAGTTTGAGAGAGACAGGGGAGCTGTTTTTT. Its translation is CASSLRETGELFF.

The rearrangement uses TRBV11-3 and TRBJ2-1; 11 positions match TRBD2. Germline CDR1 and CDR2: SGHNT and YENEEA. There are 14 residues in the CDR3. V lost 5 bases, J lost 8 bases, and 5 bases stayed unmatched. The CDR3 nucleotides read TGTGCCAGCAGCGTTAGCGGGAGGGGTGATGAGCAGTTCTTC. Translation gives CASSVSGRGDEQFF.